This section outlines one TCR beta chain sequence together with its context. As yet, its antigen is unknown. Germline V gene data show CDR1 as LNHNV and CDR2 as YYDKDF (reference sequence). There are 15 residues in the CDR3. V was clipped by 1 base and J by 2 bases, with 11 bases between them. This entry belongs to a study of cytomegalovirus exposure and HLA in healthy donors. Looking at the study overall: Roughly 85 million unique TCRs from HLA-typed donors made up an early data release.

Points from the study as a whole: Many donors shared some public TCRs, even though most TCR sequences were rare. Association of a missense DCLRE1C variant with TCR beta V- and J-gene trimming was reported in a later analysis. TCR beta sequences reportedly predicted most subjects' HLA-A and HLA-B alleles accurately.

In the PCR, 60 Vbeta and 13 Jbeta primers were used. TCRdb's copy holds only in-frame clones and misses some; the assay was immunoSEQ multiplex PCR. The data show some 120,000 clones, with 82% seen just once and 22% held by the top ten. The V gene is TRBV15, the J gene TRBJ1-1; maybe TRBD1 (5 bases). Material: PBMCs. The clonotype originates from a young man in good health and CMV-seropositive. CDR3 in DNA: TGTGCCACCAGCAGAGCGACAGATCTTAACACTGAAGCTTTCTTT. Translated, it gives CATSRATDLNTEAFF.